The text below deals with one TCR beta chain. This receptor's antigen is unknown. The input lacks base qualities; no much larger clone sits a single base away. V is reduced by 8 bases and J by 4 bases, leaving a spacing of 6 bases between them. The CDR3 goes from the cysteine to the phenylalanine over 11 residues. The DNA shown is the 33-base CDR3, in frame from base 1. CDR1 is given as SEHNR and CDR2 as FQNEAQ, both from the germline V gene (reference sequence). The sample belongs to a study of control samples from healthy donors and cancer patients (dated by TCRdb to 2019 to 2021). Library creation used the immunoSEQ multiplex PCR assay. TCRdb obtained this table from immuneACCESS and retained in-frame rearrangements with V and J assigned. These tables miss some clones; where compared with another copy, unresolved V genes account for less than half of the shortfall, and the remainder is unexplained. This sample lists under 150,000 clones; roughly 86% were detected once. Around 3% of the sample lies in the top ten.

What was sequenced was blood. The receptor comes from a man aged 60-69 years in good health. This chain joins TRBV7-9 to TRBJ1-3, with the D gene not clear enough to name. The DNA is TGTGCCAGCGGTCTGGGAAACACCATATATTTT. It encodes CASGLGNTIYF.